The 17 T cell receptor beta chains below were found in one sample sequenced in a study of identical twins' blood T cells. TCRdb re-derived calls from the 5' RACE reads in MiXCR, one entry per CDR3 protein. In the table there are roughly 380,000 distinct CDR3 sequences, over 25% of which are singletons. Sequences were obtained from PBMCs. These receptors all stem from a woman between 18 and 55 years old in good health.

This clonotype was seen a few times. The junction and the germline gene differ at one end; a read error may be behind it. The chain links TRBV6-1 to TRBJ1-1, with D hard to call. Per germline, CDR1 MNHNS and CDR2 SASEGT. The CDR3 length is 12 residues. Here the CDR3 DNA reads TGTGCCTGCAGTGTGCAACTCTCTGAAGCTTTCTTT. Its translation: CACSVQLSEAFF.

The chain uses TRBV20-1 and TRBJ1-5, with a tentative D call TRBD1 (5 bases). This CDR3 comprises 12 residues. V was pared by 6 bases and J by 4 bases, with 10 bases between. Germline CDR1 reads DFQATT; CDR2 reads SNEGSKA (reference sequence). The CDR3 DNA is TGCAGTGCCCTGGGGGGAAATCAGCCCCAGCATTTT. It translates to CSALGGNQPQHF.

This clonotype has more than one count but fewer than ten. The chain links TRBV25-1 to TRBJ1-2; 9 bases line up with TRBD1. The CDR3 sequence is 15 residues long. Germline V gene data show CDR1 as MGHDK and CDR2 as SYGVNS. The V and J ends lost 4 bases and 9 bases, in that order; junction bases with no gene match: 12. This CDR3 reads CASSGPGTGSHRYTF. CDR3 bases: TGTGCCAGCAGTGGTCCCGGGACAGGGTCTCATCGCTACACCTTC.

The chain combines TRBV9 with TRBJ2-3; possibly TRBD2 for D (5 bases). The CDR3 covers 14 residues. Trimming removed 0 bases from V and 4 bases from J, with 9 bases in between. Germline V gene lookup returns CDR1 SGDLS and CDR2 YYNGEE. The CDR3 region is CASSVVPGSDTQYF. The CDR3, as DNA: TGTGCCAGCAGCGTAGTGCCGGGGTCAGATACGCAGTATTTT.

This clonotype showed up many times. V gene TRBV12-3 or TRBV12-4 combines with J gene TRBJ1-2; 8 positions agree with TRBD1. J was trimmed by 4 bases and V by 5 bases; bases with no gene match: 9. The CDR3 has 15 residues. For the CDR3, the DNA is TGTGCCAGCAGTCAGACAGGGGATTGGGGCTATGGCTACACCTTC. Its protein is CASSQTGDWGYGYTF.

The chain combines TRBV5-1 with TRBJ2-1; 8 positions agree with TRBD2. There are 16 residues in the CDR3. The V gene's germline CDR1 is SGHRS and CDR2 YFSETQ. V lost 0 bases to trimming and J lost 6 bases; unmatched junction nucleotides: 8. The CDR3 reads CASSLGGGLISNEQFF. The DNA for the CDR3 is TGCGCCAGCAGCTTGGGCGGGGGGCTTATCAGCAATGAGCAGTTCTTC.

V and J are TRBV30 and TRBJ1-2; TRBD1 is a possible D gene (5 bases). The germline V gene encodes CDR1 GTSNPN and CDR2 SVGIG (reference sequence). CDR3 length: 16 residues. The ends were cut back, 1 base at V and 5 bases at J, with 20 bases in the middle. CDR3 residues: CAWSAITQVSLYGYTF. The DNA for the CDR3 is TGTGCCTGGAGTGCAATCACACAGGTGTCGCTTTATGGCTACACCTTC.

The V call is TRBV12-3 or TRBV12-4, the J call TRBJ1-1; D unclear. Between the trimmed V and J ends, which lost 3 bases and 6 bases, there was a span of 14 bases. CDR3 length: 14 amino acids. The CDR3 sequence is CASSLLWSRAEAFF. CDR3 nucleotides: TGTGCCAGCAGTTTGCTTTGGTCGCGAGCTGAAGCTTTCTTT.

In its sample, this clonotype was seen many times. An end of the junction differs from the germline gene, which may be a read error. The chain is built from TRBV5-1 and TRBJ2-3; D unresolved. The CDR3 extends over 12 amino acids. The V gene's germline CDR1 is SGHRS and CDR2 YFSETQ. The CDR3 sequence: CASSSNTDTQYF. In nucleotides, the CDR3 is TGTGCCAGCAGTTCAAACACAGATACGCAGTATTTT.

The gene calls are TRBV29-1 and TRBJ2-1; D remains ambiguous. CDR1 and CDR2 from the germline V gene are SQVTM and ANQGSEA. V was clipped by 7 bases and J by 8 bases, with 12 bases between them. The CDR3 has 11 residues. The CDR3 nucleotides are TGCAGCGCTGGACCGCCCCATGAGCAGTTCTTC. Encoded protein: CSAGPPHEQFF.

The chain couples TRBV7-9 to TRBJ2-7, with 8 bases aligning to TRBD2. Germline lookup yields CDR1 SEHNR and CDR2 FQNEAQ (reference sequence). The V segment lost 5 bases and the J segment 5 bases; nucleotides outside the gene matches: 8. This CDR3 has 14 amino acids. CDR3 in DNA: TGTGCCAGCAGCCGTCTCGGGACTAGTAACGAGCAGTACTTC. Its protein is CASSRLGTSNEQYF.

This clonotype was detected only a few times. V usage is TRBV19 and J usage is TRBJ1-1, with TRBD1 matching 8 bases. V shed 3 bases, J shed 1 base, and the junction held 10 bases outside the gene matches. Per germline, CDR1 LNHDA and CDR2 SQIVND (reference sequence). The CDR3 loop spans 17 amino acids. The CDR3 DNA reads TGTGCCAGTAGTATGGGTGGACAGGGAATAGGGAACACTGAAGCTTTCTTT. Protein product: CASSMGGQGIGNTEAFF.

J is TRBJ2-7 and V is TRBV2, with a possible D match to TRBD2 (5 bases). The CDR3 totals 14 residues. V was pared by 3 bases and J by 3 bases, with 12 bases between. CDR1 is SNHLY, CDR2 FYNNEI, per germline. CDR3 in DNA: TGTGCCAGCAGTGATGGCAGGAGGTTCTACGAGCAGTACTTC. Residues: CASSDGRRFYEQYF.

The chain combines TRBV25-1 with TRBJ2-2, with D possibly being TRBD1 (5 bases). V was trimmed by 1 base and J by 5 bases, leaving 11 bases between them. This CDR3 contains 15 residues. Germline V gene data show CDR1 as MGHDK and CDR2 as SYGVNS. This CDR3 reads CASSEWSGYTGELFF. As DNA, the CDR3 is TGTGCCAGCAGTGAATGGTCAGGGTATACCGGGGAGCTGTTTTTT.

V is TRBV29-1 and J is TRBJ1-4, with D maybe TRBD1 (5 bases). Trimming left V 7 bases short and J 7 bases short, with 16 bases between. The CDR3 sequence is 13 residues long. From germline, CDR1 is SQVTM and CDR2 ANQGSEA. The CDR3 coding sequence is TGCAGCGGGTTGCGGGGCGGGAGTGAAAAACTGTTTTTT. It yields the protein CSGLRGGSEKLFF. Using reference TRBV29-1 and TRBJ1-4 for the parts outside the CDR3, the full variable domain is SAVISQKPSRDICQRGTSLTIQCQVDSQVTMMFWYRQQPGQSLTLIATANQGSEATYESGFVIDKFPISRPNLTFSTLTVSNMSPEDSSIYLCSGLRGGSEKLFFGSGTQLSVL.

A note on this clonotype: At one of its ends the junction is not consistent with the germline gene, which may arise from a read error. The chain is built from TRBV6-5 and TRBJ1-3, with TRBD1 as a possible D gene (5 bases). CDR1 and CDR2 (germline): MNHEY, SVGAGI. CDR3 length: 16 amino acids. CDR3 DNA sequence: TGTGCCGGCAGTTACACCCGCAGGGTCGCTGGAAACACCATATATTTT. Translation: CAGSYTRRVAGNTIYF.

Points on this clonotype: It is likely a read error, because the conserved phenylalanine at the end of the CDR3 is missing. V is TRBV6-5 and J is TRBJ1-1; the D gene is possibly TRBD1 (6 bases). Germline-derived CDR1 and CDR2 are MNHEY and SVGAGI. The CDR3 contains 13 residues. V lost 6 bases, J lost 2 bases, and 10 bases lay in between. CDR3 in DNA: TGTGCCAGCAGGACAGGAATTAACACTGAAGCTTTCTCT. Its protein product is CASRTGINTEAFS.